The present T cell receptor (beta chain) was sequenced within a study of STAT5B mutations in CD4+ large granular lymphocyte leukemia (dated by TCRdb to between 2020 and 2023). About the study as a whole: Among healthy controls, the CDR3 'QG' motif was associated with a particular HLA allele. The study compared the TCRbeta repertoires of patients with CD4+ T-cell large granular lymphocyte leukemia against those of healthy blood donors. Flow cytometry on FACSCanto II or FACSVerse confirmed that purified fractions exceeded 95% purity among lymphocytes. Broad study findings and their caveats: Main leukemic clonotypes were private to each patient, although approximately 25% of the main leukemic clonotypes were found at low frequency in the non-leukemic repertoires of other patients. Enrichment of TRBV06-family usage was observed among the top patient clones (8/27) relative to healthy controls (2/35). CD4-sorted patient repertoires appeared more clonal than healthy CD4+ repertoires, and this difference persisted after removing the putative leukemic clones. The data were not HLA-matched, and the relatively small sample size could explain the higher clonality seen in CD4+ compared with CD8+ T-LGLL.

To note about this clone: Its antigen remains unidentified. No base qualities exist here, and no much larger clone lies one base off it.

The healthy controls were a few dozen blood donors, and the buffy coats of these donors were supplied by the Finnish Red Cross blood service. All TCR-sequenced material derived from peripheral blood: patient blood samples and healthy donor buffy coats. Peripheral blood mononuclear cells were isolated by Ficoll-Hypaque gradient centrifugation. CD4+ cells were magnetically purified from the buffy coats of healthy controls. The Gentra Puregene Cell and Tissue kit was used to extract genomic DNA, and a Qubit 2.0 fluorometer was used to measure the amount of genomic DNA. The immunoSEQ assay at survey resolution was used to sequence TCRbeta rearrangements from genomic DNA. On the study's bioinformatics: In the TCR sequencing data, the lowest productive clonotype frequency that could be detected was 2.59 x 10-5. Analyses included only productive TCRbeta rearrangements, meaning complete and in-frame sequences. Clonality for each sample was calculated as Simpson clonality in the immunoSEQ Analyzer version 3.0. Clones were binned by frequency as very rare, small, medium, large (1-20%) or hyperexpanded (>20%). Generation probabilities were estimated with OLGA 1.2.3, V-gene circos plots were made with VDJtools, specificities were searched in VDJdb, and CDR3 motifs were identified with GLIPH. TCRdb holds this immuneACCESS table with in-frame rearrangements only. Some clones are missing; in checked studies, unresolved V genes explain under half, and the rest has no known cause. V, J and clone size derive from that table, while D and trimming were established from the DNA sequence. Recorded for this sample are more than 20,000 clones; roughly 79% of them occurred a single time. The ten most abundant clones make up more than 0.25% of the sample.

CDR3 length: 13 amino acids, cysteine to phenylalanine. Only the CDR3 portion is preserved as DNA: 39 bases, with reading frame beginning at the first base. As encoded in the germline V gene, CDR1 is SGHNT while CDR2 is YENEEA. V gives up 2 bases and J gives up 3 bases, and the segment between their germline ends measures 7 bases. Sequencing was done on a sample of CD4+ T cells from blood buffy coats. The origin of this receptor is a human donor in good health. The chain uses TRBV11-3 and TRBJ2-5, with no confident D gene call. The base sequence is TGTGCCAGCAGCTTAAATCTGAAAGAGACCCAGTACTTC. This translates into CASSLNLKETQYF. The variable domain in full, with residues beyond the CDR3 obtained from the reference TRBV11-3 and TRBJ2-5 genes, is EAGVVQSPRYKIIEKKQPVAFWCNPISGHNTLYWYLQNLGQGPELLIRYENEEAVDDSQLPKDRFSAERLKGVDSTLKIQPAELGDSAVYLCASSLNLKETQYFGPGTRLLVL.